This entry lists 29 T cell receptor beta chains sequenced from one sample in a study of blood T cell repertoires in COVID-19. Repertoires were generated with immunoSEQ multiplex PCR, while TCRdb's copy carries only in-frame clones and drops some. Found here are 150,000 or so clones, about 85% of them singletons; the top ten hold more than 2%. Sequencing was done on a sample of peripheral blood. These receptors were collected from a woman between 65 and 79 years old with acute or convalescent COVID-19.

The chain couples TRBV7-2 to TRBJ2-5; tentative D call: TRBD2 (6 bases). The CDR3 totals 14 residues. The V gene lost 5 bases and the J gene lost 10 bases, with 20 bases spanning the gap. CDR1 and CDR2 from the germline V gene are SGHTA and FQGNSA. CDR3 DNA sequence: TGTGCCAGCAGCCCCGCCGGGACTCCCAGCGGCCAGTACTTC. Its protein is CASSPAGTPSGQYF. Full variable domain (remainder filled in from reference TRBV7-2 and TRBJ2-5): GAGVSQSPSNKVTEKGKDVELRCDPISGHTALYWYRQSLGQGLEFLIYFQGNSAPDKSGLPSDRFSAERTGGSVSTLTIQRTQQEDSAVYLCASSPAGTPSGQYFGPGTRLLVL.

This chain uses TRBV4-2 with TRBJ2-5; 7 nucleotides match TRBD1. The CDR3 runs to 14 residues. The ends lost 3 bases at V and 5 bases at J; junction bases unmatched: 6. Germline lookup yields CDR1 LGHNA and CDR2 YNFKEQ. The CDR3 DNA is TGTGCCAGCAGCCATCCGACAGGGCAGGAGACCCAGTACTTC. Translated: CASSHPTGQETQYF.

The gene calls are TRBV7-9 and TRBJ2-7; TRBD2 agrees at 10 bases. The CDR3 contains 14 residues. Germline CDR1 and CDR2: SEHNR and FQNEAQ (reference sequence). V gave up 4 bases and J gave up 4 bases; unmatched junction bases: 4. The DNA of the CDR3 is TGTGCCAGCAGCTCTAGCGGGGGAAGGTACGAGCAGTACGTC. Translation gives CASSSSGGRYEQYV.

This rearrangement joins TRBV10-3 to TRBJ2-3; possible D gene TRBD2, 7 bases. The germline V gene has CDR1 ENHRY and CDR2 SYGVKD. The CDR3 is 17 amino acids. Trimming cost V 4 bases and J 1 base, with 18 bases left between them. The DNA for the CDR3 is TGTGCCATCAGTGCGGCCTTTACCGGGGGGCGCACAGATACGCAGTATTTT. Residues: CAISAAFTGGRTDTQYF.

In this sample, this clone turned up once. The rearrangement joins TRBV28 to TRBJ2-7; D may be TRBD2 (5 bases). The CDR3 runs 15 residues. Trimming shortened V by 3 bases and J by 1 base, and 13 bases separated the two germline ends. CDR1 and CDR2 (germline): MDHEN, SYDVKM. The chain's CDR3 is CASSLRWGESYEQYV. The CDR3 region has the DNA TGTGCCAGCAGTTTGAGGTGGGGAGAATCCTACGAGCAGTACGTC.

The chain is built from TRBV21-1 and TRBJ2-5; the D call of TRBD2 is as the table states it, not checked on the DNA. TRBV21-1 corresponds to a pseudogene. This CDR3 has 17 residues. The CDR3 is CASSKASPGGGQETQYF. The DNA for the CDR3 is TGTGCCAGCAGCAAAGCCTCGCCTGGCGGGGGCCAAGAGACCCAGTACTTC.

V gene TRBV19 combines with J gene TRBJ1-5; a possible D gene is TRBD1 (6 bases). The CDR3 has 13 amino acids. The germline V and J ends were trimmed by 8 bases and 5 bases, with 13 bases remaining between them. Germline CDR1 LNHDA, CDR2 SQIVND (reference sequence). CDR3 region: CASSDSYDQPQHF. In DNA form, the CDR3 reads TGTGCCAGTTCGGACAGCTACGATCAGCCCCAGCATTTT.

The genes are TRBV7-8 and TRBJ2-3; the D gene is possibly TRBD2 (7 bases). Germline-derived CDR1 and CDR2 are SGHVS and FQNEAQ. CDR3 length equals 14 residues. Deletions cut 5 bases from V and 4 bases from J, with 13 bases between. Here the CDR3 reads CASSIGGGPDTQYF. CDR3 sequence (DNA): TGTGCCAGCAGCATAGGCGGGGGCCCAGATACGCAGTATTTT. Full variable domain (rest looked up from reference TRBV7-8 and TRBJ2-3): GAGVSQSPRYKVAKRGQDVALRCDPISGHVSLFWYQQALGQGPEFLTYFQNEAQLDKSGLPSDRFFAERPEGSVSTLKIQRTQQEDSAVYLCASSIGGGPDTQYFGPGTRLTVL.

The rearrangement links TRBV29-1 to TRBJ2-3; 7 bases match TRBD2. CDR1 and CDR2 (germline): SQVTM, ANQGSEA. V gave up 8 bases and J gave up 5 bases; unmatched junction bases: 10. The CDR3 has 13 amino acids. CDR3 region: CSSYERGGDTQYF. As DNA, the CDR3 is TGCAGCTCCTACGAGCGGGGAGGAGATACGCAGTATTTT.

This rearrangement joins TRBV5-4 to TRBJ2-2; 10 bases fit TRBD2. Germline CDR1 is SGHNT and CDR2 is YYREEE (reference sequence). V dropped 2 bases and J dropped 5; count of bases not matched to a gene: 3. There are 15 residues in the CDR3. DNA of the CDR3: TGTGCCAGCAGCTTCGGACTAGCGGTGACCGGGGAGCTGTTTTTT. Its protein is CASSFGLAVTGELFF. Combining the CDR3 with reference TRBV5-4 and TRBJ2-2 gives the whole variable domain ETGVTQSPTHLIKTRGQQVTLRCSSQSGHNTVSWYQQALGQGPQFIFQYYREEENGRGNFPPRFSGLQFPNYSSELNVNALELDDSALYLCASSFGLAVTGELFFGEGSRLTVL.

Worth noting for this clone: Mismatch with germline at one junction end may stem from a read error. The rearrangement uses TRBV27 and TRBJ1-6, with no clear D. The CDR3 sequence is 15 residues long. The germline V gene has CDR1 MNHEY and CDR2 SMNVEV (reference sequence). CDR3 DNA sequence: TGTGCCAACAGTTTATGGCCGATCTATAATTCACCCCTCCACTTT. This sequence encodes CANSLWPIYNSPLHF.

V usage is TRBV12-5 and J usage is TRBJ1-2; D may be TRBD1 (6 bases). The CDR3 consists of 14 residues. Germline loops: CDR1 LGHNT, CDR2 FRNRAP. Trimming left V 3 bases short and J 7 bases short, with 15 bases between. The CDR3 loop reads CASGFQTARGGYTF. The CDR3 DNA reads TGTGCTAGTGGTTTCCAGACAGCCAGGGGTGGCTACACCTTC.

CDR3 loop: CASSPVTGAFF. For the CDR3, the DNA is TGTGCCAGCAGCCCGGTAACAGGAGCTTTCTTT. The chain recombines TRBV7-9 with TRBJ1-1, with D maybe TRBD1 (5 bases). Germline V gene data show CDR1 as SEHNR and CDR2 as FQNEAQ (reference sequence). CDR3 length: 11 amino acids. V lost 5 bases to trimming and J lost 10 bases, with 11 bases between them.

J is TRBJ2-6 and V is TRBV5-6; 11 positions agree with TRBD1. V lost 1 base to trimming and J lost 2 bases; unmatched junction nucleotides: 5. Germline CDR1 is SGHDT and CDR2 is YYEEEE. The CDR3 runs to 18 residues. The CDR3 DNA reads as TGTGCCAGCAGCTTGAGAAGGACAGGGGGCGCTGGGGCCAACGTCCTGACTTTC. Translation gives CASSLRRTGGAGANVLTF.

The chain uses TRBV9 and TRBJ2-7, with a tentative D call TRBD2 (6 bases). Germline V gives CDR1 SGDLS, CDR2 YYNGEE. The V end lost 4 bases, the J end lost 13 bases, and 21 bases lay between the germline ends. CDR3 length: 13 residues. The CDR3, as DNA: TGTGCCAGCAGCACCCCGCCGGGGAGGAAGCTATACTTC. It translates to CASSTPPGRKLYF. Complete variable domain (other parts from reference TRBV9 and TRBJ2-7): DSGVTQTPKHLITATGQRVTLRCSPRSGDLSVYWYQQSLDQGLQFLIQYYNGEERAKGNILERFSAQQFPDLHSELNLSSLELGDSALYFCASSTPPGRKLYFGPGTRLTVT.

The rearrangement links TRBV5-6 to TRBJ2-6, with 10 bases that match TRBD1. Unmatched junction bases numbered 8, after V lost 4 bases and J lost 4 bases. The CDR3 runs 17 residues. Germline assignment: CDR1 SGHDT and CDR2 YYEEEE. DNA of the CDR3: TGTGCCAGCAGCGGGACAGGGGTTACGCCCGGGGCCAACGTCCTGACTTTC. Protein sequence: CASSGTGVTPGANVLTF.

V gene TRBV6-6 combines with J gene TRBJ2-3, with 7 bases that match TRBD1. V shed 6 bases, J shed 9 bases, and the junction held 15 bases outside the gene matches. Germline lookup yields CDR1 MNHNY and CDR2 SVGAGI (reference sequence). The CDR3 sequence is 15 residues long. The CDR3 DNA is TGTGCCAGCAGCCGGACCGGGACAGCAGCCGTAACGCAGTATTTT. Protein: CASSRTGTAAVTQYF.

The rearrangement links TRBV4-3 to TRBJ2-1; 8 positions match TRBD2. This CDR3 is built from 16 residues. Losses at the gene ends were 1 base for V and 4 bases for J; bases not matched to a gene: 6. From germline, CDR1 is LGHNA and CDR2 YSLEER. The CDR3 DNA is TGCGCCAGCAGCCAAGCGAGCGGGGGCCATTACAATGAGCAGTTCTTC. Protein product: CASSQASGGHYNEQFF.

V usage is TRBV5-6 and J usage is TRBJ1-1; 10 nucleotides line up with TRBD1. Per the germline V gene, CDR1 is SGHDT and CDR2 is YYEEEE. This CDR3 region has 16 residues. J lost 4 bases, V lost 4 bases, and 10 bases had no gene match. CDR3 bases: TGTGCCAGCAGCCGACTCGACAGGGGGCTGGGCACTGAAGCTTTCTTT. It yields the protein CASSRLDRGLGTEAFF.

The chain recombines TRBV6-4 with TRBJ2-1, with TRBD2 matching 8 bases. The CDR3 has 15 residues. J lost 1 base, V lost 3 bases, and 2 bases had no gene match. Germline V gene lookup returns CDR1 MRHNA and CDR2 SNTAGT. The CDR3 nucleotides read TGTGCCAGCAGTGAAACGGGGGGGTCCTACAATGAGCAGTTCTTC. Amino acid sequence: CASSETGGSYNEQFF.

The V gene is TRBV6-5, the J gene TRBJ1-2; 10 positions match TRBD1. Germline V gene lookup returns CDR1 MNHEY and CDR2 SVGAGI. The ends lost 6 bases at V and 0 bases at J; junction bases unmatched: 4. CDR3 length: 15 amino acids. The CDR3 is CASSPGQGANYGYTF. The DNA for the CDR3 is TGTGCCAGCAGCCCCGGACAGGGGGCTAACTATGGCTACACCTTC.

The chain carries TRBV29-1 and TRBJ1-2; possibly TRBD1 for D (6 bases). There are 13 residues in the CDR3. The ends were cut back, 5 bases at V and 8 bases at J, with 18 bases in the middle. Looked up from germline, CDR1 is SQVTM and CDR2 is ANQGSEA. CDR3 sequence (DNA): TGCAGCGTTCGAAACAGGGCGGTTAGCGGCTACACCTTC. Amino acids: CSVRNRAVSGYTF.

CDR3 bases: TGTGCCAGCAGGGCCCAGGGGCTTAGCAATCAGCCCCAGCATTTT. Protein sequence: CASRAQGLSNQPQHF. The chain combines TRBV2 with TRBJ1-5, with D tentatively TRBD1 (6 bases). The V gene's germline CDR1 is SNHLY and CDR2 FYNNEI. V shed 6 bases and J shed 0 bases, with 12 bases lying between them. The CDR3 length is 15 residues.

The chain is built from TRBV19 and TRBJ1-5; the D gene is possibly TRBD1 (5 bases). The CDR3 consists of 14 residues. V shed 5 bases and J shed 4 bases, with 12 bases lying between them. CDR1 LNHDA and CDR2 SQIVND come from the germline V gene (reference sequence). The chain's CDR3 is CASSHRGGNQPQHF. In DNA form, the CDR3 reads TGTGCCAGTAGTCATAGGGGAGGTAATCAGCCCCAGCATTTT.

V and J are TRBV5-1 and TRBJ1-2, with 7 bases fitting TRBD1. The CDR3 has 13 amino acids. Germline loops: CDR1 SGHRS, CDR2 YFSETQ. J lost 4 bases, V lost 4 bases, and 4 bases had no gene match. The CDR3 region is CASSAGQPYGYTF. The CDR3 DNA follows: TGCGCCAGCAGCGCGGGACAGCCCTATGGCTACACCTTC.

The V call is TRBV19, the J call TRBJ1-1; D is uncertain. Germline CDR1 and CDR2: LNHDA and SQIVND (reference sequence). The CDR3 totals 12 residues. The ends were cut back, 0 bases at V and 8 bases at J, with 7 bases in the middle. This chain's CDR3 is CASSIEHREAFF. The CDR3, as DNA: TGTGCCAGTAGTATAGAGCACAGAGAAGCTTTCTTT.

This clone was counted only a few times. The chain recombines TRBV7-8 with TRBJ1-6, with D possibly matching TRBD1 (5 bases). V lost 6 bases and J lost 10, with 16 bases in between. Germline V gene sequence: CDR1 SGHVS, CDR2 FQNEAQ. CDR3 length: 14 amino acids. The CDR3 DNA follows: TGTGCCAGCAGGGAGGGGAGGGTAGGGTCACCCCTCCACTTT. It encodes CASREGRVGSPLHF.

The chain joins TRBV19 to TRBJ1-4; 7 nucleotides agree with TRBD1. This CDR3 has 15 residues. Germline assignment: CDR1 LNHDA and CDR2 SQIVND (reference sequence). V shed 6 bases, J shed 1 base, and the junction held 5 bases outside the gene matches. Written as DNA, the CDR3 is TGTGCCAGTAGGACCACAGGGGTAACTAATGAAAAACTGTTTTTT. It is translated as CASRTTGVTNEKLFF.

The chain links TRBV6-2 or TRBV6-3 to TRBJ1-2; 11 bases match TRBD1. Germline CDR1 is MNHEY and CDR2 is SVGEGT. The CDR3 is 17 amino acids. J gave up 5 bases and V 2 bases, and 10 bases lay outside the gene matches. CDR3 bases: TGTGCCAGCAGTTACATCCGGACAGGGGGCGAAGGGTATGGCTACACCTTC. Its protein product is CASSYIRTGGEGYGYTF.